Here is one T cell receptor (beta chain) with its context. What it binds is not known. V trimming: 4 bases; J trimming: 5 bases; junction bases outside the gene matches: 6. CDR1 is LGHDT and CDR2 is YNNKEL in the germline V gene (reference sequence). This CDR3 contains 14 residues. These data come from a study of T cell responses to AZD1222 COVID-19 vaccine. Sequencing was performed with immunoSEQ multiplex PCR; in TCRdb, only in-frame clones are kept and a portion is missing. Found here are 160,000 or so clones, roughly 88% of them singletons; the top ten hold 4% to 5.5%. Study-wide results and caveats: CD4 TCRs associated with vaccination spanned spike, dominating at 160-218 and 743-854. The sample set comprised mostly white British donors with more females, and clonal diversity was possibly underestimated.

The origin of this receptor is an adult who received the AZD1222 COVID-19 vaccine. Here the sequenced sample was peripheral blood, taken 28 days after the second AZD1222 dose. The chain employs TRBV3-1 (or the pseudogene TRBV3-2) and TRBJ2-5; 8 nucleotides agree with TRBD2. CDR3 sequence: CASSPTRGGETQYF. The CDR3 DNA sequence: TGTGCCAGCAGCCCCACCCGGGGGGGGGAGACCCAGTACTTC.